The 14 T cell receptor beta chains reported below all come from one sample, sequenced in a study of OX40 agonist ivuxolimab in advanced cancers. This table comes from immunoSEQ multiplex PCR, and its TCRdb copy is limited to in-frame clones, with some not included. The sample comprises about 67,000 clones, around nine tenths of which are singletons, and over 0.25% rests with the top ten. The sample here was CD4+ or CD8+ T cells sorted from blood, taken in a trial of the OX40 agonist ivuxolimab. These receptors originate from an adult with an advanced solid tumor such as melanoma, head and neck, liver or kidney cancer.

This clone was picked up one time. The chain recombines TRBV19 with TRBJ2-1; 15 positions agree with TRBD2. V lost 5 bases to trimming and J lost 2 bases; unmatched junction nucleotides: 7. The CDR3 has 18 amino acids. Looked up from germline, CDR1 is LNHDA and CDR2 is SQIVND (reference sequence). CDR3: CASSASGTSGGPYNEQFF. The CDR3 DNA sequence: TGTGCCAGTAGTGCCTCCGGGACTAGCGGGGGGCCCTACAATGAGCAGTTCTTC.

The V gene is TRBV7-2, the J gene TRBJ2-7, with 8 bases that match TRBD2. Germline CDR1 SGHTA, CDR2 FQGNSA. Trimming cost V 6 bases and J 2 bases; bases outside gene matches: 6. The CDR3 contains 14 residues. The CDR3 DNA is TGTGCCAGCAGTTATAGCGGGGCCACCTACGAGCAGTACTTC. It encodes CASSYSGATYEQYF. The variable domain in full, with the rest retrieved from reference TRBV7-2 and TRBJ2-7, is GAGVSQSPSNKVTEKGKDVELRCDPISGHTALYWYRQSLGQGLEFLIYFQGNSAPDKSGLPSDRFSAERTGGSVSTLTIQRTQQEDSAVYLCASSYSGATYEQYFGPGTRLTVT.

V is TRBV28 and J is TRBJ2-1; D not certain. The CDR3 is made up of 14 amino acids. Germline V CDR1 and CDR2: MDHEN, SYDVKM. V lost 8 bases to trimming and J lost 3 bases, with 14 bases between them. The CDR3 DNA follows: TGTGCCAGCCAGTTGGGGTCCAACTACAATGAGCAGTTCTTC. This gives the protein CASQLGSNYNEQFF.

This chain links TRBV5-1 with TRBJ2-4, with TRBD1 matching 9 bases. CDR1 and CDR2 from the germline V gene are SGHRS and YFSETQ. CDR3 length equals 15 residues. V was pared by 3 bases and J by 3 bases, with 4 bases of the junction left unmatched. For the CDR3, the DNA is TGCGCCAGCAGCTCAGGGACAGGGATCAAAAACATTCAGTACTTC. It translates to CASSSGTGIKNIQYF.

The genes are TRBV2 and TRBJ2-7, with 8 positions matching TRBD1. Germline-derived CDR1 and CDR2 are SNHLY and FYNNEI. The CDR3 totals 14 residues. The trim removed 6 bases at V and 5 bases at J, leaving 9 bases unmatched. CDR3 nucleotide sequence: TGTGCCAGCAGAAGGACAGGGACCTCTGACGAGCAGTACTTC. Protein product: CASRRTGTSDEQYF.

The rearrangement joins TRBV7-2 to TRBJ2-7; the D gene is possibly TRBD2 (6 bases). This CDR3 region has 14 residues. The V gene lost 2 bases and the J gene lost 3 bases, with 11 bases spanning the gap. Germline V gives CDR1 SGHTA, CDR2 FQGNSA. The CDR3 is CASSLPGVGYEQYF. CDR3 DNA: TGTGCCAGCAGCTTACCGGGAGTGGGCTACGAGCAGTACTTC.

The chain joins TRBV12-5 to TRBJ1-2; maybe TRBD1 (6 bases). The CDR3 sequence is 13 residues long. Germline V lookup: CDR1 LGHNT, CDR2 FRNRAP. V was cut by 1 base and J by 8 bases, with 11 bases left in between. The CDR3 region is CASGLGRQGGYTF. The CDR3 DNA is TGTGCTAGTGGTTTGGGCCGCCAGGGGGGCTACACCTTC.

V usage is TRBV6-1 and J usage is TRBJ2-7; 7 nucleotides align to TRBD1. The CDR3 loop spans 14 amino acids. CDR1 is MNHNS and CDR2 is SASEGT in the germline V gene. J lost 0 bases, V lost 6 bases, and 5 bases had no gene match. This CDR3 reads CASRQTGSSYEQYF. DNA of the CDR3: TGTGCCAGCAGACAGACAGGGAGCTCCTACGAGCAGTACTTC.

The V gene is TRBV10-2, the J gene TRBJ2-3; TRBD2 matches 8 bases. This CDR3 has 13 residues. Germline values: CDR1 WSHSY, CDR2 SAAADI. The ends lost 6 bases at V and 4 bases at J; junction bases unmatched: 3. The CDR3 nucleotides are TGCGCCAGCAGACGGGAGGGCCCAGATACGCAGTATTTT. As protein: CASRREGPDTQYF.

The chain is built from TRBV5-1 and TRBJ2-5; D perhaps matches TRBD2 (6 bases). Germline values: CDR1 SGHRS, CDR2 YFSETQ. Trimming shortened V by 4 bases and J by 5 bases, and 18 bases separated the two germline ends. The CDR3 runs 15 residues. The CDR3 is CASSRNDGGVETQYF. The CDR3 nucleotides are TGCGCCAGCAGCAGGAATGACGGGGGAGTTGAGACCCAGTACTTC.

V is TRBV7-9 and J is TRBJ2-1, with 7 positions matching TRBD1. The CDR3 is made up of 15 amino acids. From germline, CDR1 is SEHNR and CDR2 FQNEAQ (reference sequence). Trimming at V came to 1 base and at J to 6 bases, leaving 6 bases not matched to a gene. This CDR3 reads CASSLGGGGLNEQFF. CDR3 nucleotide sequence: TGTGCCAGCAGCTTAGGAGGGGGCGGGCTCAATGAGCAGTTCTTC.

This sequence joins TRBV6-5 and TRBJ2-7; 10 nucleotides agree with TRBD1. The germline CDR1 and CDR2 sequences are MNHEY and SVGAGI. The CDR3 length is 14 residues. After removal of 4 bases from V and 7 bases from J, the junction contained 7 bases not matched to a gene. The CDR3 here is CASSSWDRGREQYF. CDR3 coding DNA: TGTGCCAGCAGTTCCTGGGACAGGGGTAGGGAGCAGTACTTC.

The CDR3 DNA is TGCGCCAGCAGGGCCCGGACAGGAGGATCCGAGCAGTACTTC. Its protein product is CASRARTGGSEQYF. The V gene is TRBV5-1, the J gene TRBJ2-7, with 7 bases fitting TRBD1. The CDR3 is 14 residues long. V lost 5 bases and J lost 6; bases outside the gene matches: 11. Per the germline V gene, CDR1 is SGHRS and CDR2 is YFSETQ.

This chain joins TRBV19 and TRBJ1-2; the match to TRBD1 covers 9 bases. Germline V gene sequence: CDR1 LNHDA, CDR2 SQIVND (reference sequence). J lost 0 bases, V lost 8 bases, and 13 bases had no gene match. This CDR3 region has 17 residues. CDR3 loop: CASGGPLDRGANYGYTF. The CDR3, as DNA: TGTGCCAGTGGCGGACCACTGGACAGGGGAGCTAACTATGGCTACACCTTC.